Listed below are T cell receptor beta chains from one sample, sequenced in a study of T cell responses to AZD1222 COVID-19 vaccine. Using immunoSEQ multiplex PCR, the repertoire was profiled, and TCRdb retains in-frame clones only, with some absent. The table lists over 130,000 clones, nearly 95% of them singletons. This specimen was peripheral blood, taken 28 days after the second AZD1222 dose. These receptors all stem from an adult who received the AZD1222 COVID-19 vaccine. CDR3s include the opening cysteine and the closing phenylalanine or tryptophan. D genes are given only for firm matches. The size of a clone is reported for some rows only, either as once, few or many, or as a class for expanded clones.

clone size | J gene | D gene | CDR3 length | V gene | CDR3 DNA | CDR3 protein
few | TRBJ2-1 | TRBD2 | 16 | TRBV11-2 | TGTGCCAGCAGCCCCGGGGCTAGCGGGAGTACGTATGAGCAGTTCTTC | CASSPGASGSTYEQFF
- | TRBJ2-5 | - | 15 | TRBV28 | TGTGCCAGCAGTTTTAGTGGGAAAGGGCGCGAGACCCAGTACTTC | CASSFSGKGRETQYF
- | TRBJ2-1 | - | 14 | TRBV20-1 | TGCAGTGCTAGTAGTTTAAGGGATCTTTATGAGCAGTTCTTC | CSASSLRDLYEQFF
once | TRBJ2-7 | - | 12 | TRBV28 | TGTGCCAGCAGCGGGTCAGGGGTTGAGCAGTACTTC | CASSGSGVEQYF
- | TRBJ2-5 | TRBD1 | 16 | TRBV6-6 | TGTGCCAGCAGTCGAGGGACAGGGGAGAATGGGGAGACCCAGTACTTC | CASSRGTGENGETQYF
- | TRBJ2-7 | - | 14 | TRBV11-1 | TGTGCCAGCAGGTCACAGGACAGTCCCTACGAGCAGTACTTC | CASRSQDSPYEQYF
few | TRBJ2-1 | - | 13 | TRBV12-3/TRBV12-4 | TGTGCCAGCAGTTTCGCGTACTACAATGAGCAGTTCTTC | CASSFAYYNEQFF
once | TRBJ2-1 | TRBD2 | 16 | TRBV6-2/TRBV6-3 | TGTGCCAGCAGTTACGGACTAGCGGGGGCCGAAAATGAGCAGTTCTTC | CASSYGLAGAENEQFF
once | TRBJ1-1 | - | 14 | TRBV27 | TGTGCCAGCAGTCCAGGACGATATCTCACTGAAGCTTTCTTT | CASSPGRYLTEAFF
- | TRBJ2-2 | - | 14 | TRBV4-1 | TGCGCCAGCAGCCAAGTAGGGGTCACCGGGGAGCTGTTTTTT | CASSQVGVTGELFF
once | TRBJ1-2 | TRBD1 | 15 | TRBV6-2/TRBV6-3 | TGTGCCAGCAGTGACCCAGGACAGGGTAACTATGGCTACACCTTC | CASSDPGQGNYGYTF
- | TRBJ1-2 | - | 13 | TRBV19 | TGTGCCAGTAGTATAGAAGGGCTGGGTGGCTACACCTTC | CASSIEGLGGYTF
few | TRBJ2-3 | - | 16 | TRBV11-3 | TGTGCCAGCAGCCTCCGCGGGACCCAGACCGCAGATACGCAGTATTTT | CASSLRGTQTADTQYF
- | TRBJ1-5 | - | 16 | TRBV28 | TGTGCCAGCAGTCCGGGGGGACACCGTGGAGGCCAGCCCCAGCATTTT | CASSPGGHRGGQPQHF
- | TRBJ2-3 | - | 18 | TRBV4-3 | TGCGCCAGCAGCCTTGGGAAGGGCTCCAAGACCCACACAGATACGCAGTATTTT | CASSLGKGSKTHTDTQYF
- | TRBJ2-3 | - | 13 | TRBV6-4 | TGTGCCAGCAGTGGTCAAGGACCAGATACGCAGTATTTT | CASSGQGPDTQYF
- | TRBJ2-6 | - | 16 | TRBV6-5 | TGTGCCAGCAGTTACTTCGCACTCTCTGGGGCCAACGTCCTGACTTTC | CASSYFALSGANVLTF
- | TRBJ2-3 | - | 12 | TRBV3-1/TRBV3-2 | TGTGCCAGCAGCCAAGGTAAAGATACGCAGTATTTT | CASSQGKDTQYF
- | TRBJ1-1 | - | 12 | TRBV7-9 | TGTGCCAGCAGCACCCCGGGGTCCGAAGCTTTCTTT | CASSTPGSEAFF
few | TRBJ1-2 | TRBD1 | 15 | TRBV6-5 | TGTGCCAGCAGTTACACCAGGGGGCGAAACTATGGCTACACCTTC | CASSYTRGRNYGYTF
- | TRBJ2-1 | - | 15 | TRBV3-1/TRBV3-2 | TGTGCCAGCAGCCAAGATTTAGCTTCTAACAATGAGCAGTTCTTC | CASSQDLASNNEQFF
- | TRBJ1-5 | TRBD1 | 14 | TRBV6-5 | TGTGCCAGCAGTTCCCTACAGGGGAGTCAGCCCCAGCATTTT | CASSSLQGSQPQHF
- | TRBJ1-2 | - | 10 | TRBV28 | TGTGCCAGCAGGGGTTACGGCTACACCTTC | CASRGYGYTF
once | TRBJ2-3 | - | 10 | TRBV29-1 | TGCAGCACAAACACAGATACGCAGTATTTT | CSTNTDTQYF
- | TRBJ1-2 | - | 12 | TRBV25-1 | TGTGCCAGCAGTTTCCGAGCATATGGCTACACCTTC | CASSFRAYGYTF
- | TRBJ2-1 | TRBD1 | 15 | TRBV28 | TGTGCCAGCAGTGCTCCTTACAGGGGGGAAAATGAGCAGTTCTTC | CASSAPYRGENEQFF
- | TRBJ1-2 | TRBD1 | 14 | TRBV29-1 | TGCAGCGTTGCCGTATTGGGACAGGGGGATGGCTACACCTTC | CSVAVLGQGDGYTF
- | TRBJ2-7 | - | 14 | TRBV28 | TGTGCCAGCAGTTTGGGCGGTCGCTCCTACGAGCAGTACTTC | CASSLGGRSYEQYF
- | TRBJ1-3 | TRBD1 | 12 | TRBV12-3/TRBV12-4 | TGTGCCAGCAGGGGAGGGGGCCCAAAAATATATTTT | CASRGGGPKIYF